This T cell receptor beta chain is from a study of blood T cell repertoires in COVID-19. Measured with immunoSEQ multiplex PCR; TCRdb has only the in-frame clones, and not every one. The table records roughly 290,000 clones, 80% to 90% of them present only once. V was trimmed by 7 bases and J by 3 bases, leaving 10 bases between them. Germline V gene sequence: CDR1 MNHEY, CDR2 SVGAGI. The CDR3 sequence is 12 residues long. Enrolled through a virtual design, the participants were between roughly 18 and 95 years of age and came from 24 US areas. Source material: PBMCs or T cells enriched from blood (not recorded which). The source is a woman in her twenties or thirties who had recovered from COVID-19. This chain connects TRBV6-5 to TRBJ2-7, with a tentative D call TRBD1 (5 bases). The CDR3 DNA is TGTGCCAGCAAAGGGGATCTCTACGAGCAGTACTTC. This translates into CASKGDLYEQYF.